This T cell receptor (beta chain) came from a study of blood T cell repertoires in COVID-19. In the study overall: T cells, B-cell-depleted T cells, or PBMCs supplied cDNA or gDNA.

The data were produced by immunoSEQ multiplex PCR, yet TCRdb's version contains in-frame clones alone and is incomplete. The sample includes fewer than 250,000 clones, 88% seen only once; the top ten take over 1.5%. Trimming removed 7 bases at V and 5 bases at J, with 17 bases between. Germline V gene data show CDR1 as MNHEY and CDR2 as SVGAGI. The CDR3 contains 14 residues. This clone was seen a few times. Specimen: peripheral blood. The clonotype originates from a man between 70 and 80 years old with acute or convalescent COVID-19. The chain carries TRBV6-5 and TRBJ1-1, with D possibly being TRBD1 (6 bases). CDR3 in DNA: TGTGCCAGCACCCTAGGGGGGGCTGGAACTGAAGCTTTCTTT. Protein: CASTLGGAGTEAFF.